This T cell receptor beta chain was documented in a study of cytomegalovirus exposure and HLA in healthy donors. General study results and limits: Beyond CMV serostatus, there was no information to go on about immune exposure.

The PCR had 60 Vbeta and 13 Jbeta primers. Here immunoSEQ multiplex PCR was the method, and the copy in TCRdb shows in-frame clones only, minus some. The sample has over 100,000 clones, more than 65% seen once. Concerning this clone itself: Its antigen is not known.

The V gene lost 2 bases and the J gene lost 0 bases, with 14 bases spanning the gap. The CDR3 contains 16 residues. The germline CDR1 and CDR2 sequences are KGHSH and LQKENI. The material sequenced was PBMCs. This chain uses TRBV18 with TRBJ2-7; D uncertain. This TCR was recovered from a male donor in good health and CMV-seropositive. In DNA form, the CDR3 reads TGTGCCAGCTCACCAGCGGCGGCCCGATTCTCCTACGAGCAGTACTTC. Amino acids: CASSPAAARFSYEQYF.